These 21 T cell receptor beta chains came from one sample sequenced in a study of blood T cell repertoires in COVID-19. Sequencing was performed with immunoSEQ multiplex PCR; in TCRdb, only in-frame clones are kept and a portion is missing. The sample gives about 300,000 clones, around 86% of which show up once; about 9.4% is in the top ten. The sample comprised PBMCs or T cells enriched from blood (not recorded which). The receptor set was obtained from a woman aged 18-29 years who had recovered from COVID-19.

The chain is built from TRBV7-9 and TRBJ2-1, with TRBD1 matching 12 bases. The CDR3 has 16 residues. Germline V CDR1 and CDR2: SEHNR, FQNEAQ (reference sequence). The junction had 10 bases not matched to a gene; V was cut back by 5 bases and J by 8 bases. CDR3 in DNA: TGTGCCAGCAGCCGGTCAGCGGGACAGGGGGCGGATGAGCAGTTCTTC. It specifies CASSRSAGQGADEQFF. Supplemented by reference TRBV7-9 and TRBJ2-1, the full variable domain reads DTGVSQNPRHKITKRGQNVTFRCDPISEHNRLYWYRQTLGQGPEFLTYFQNEAQLEKSRLLSDRFSAERPKGSFSTLEIQRTEQGDSAMYLCASSRSAGQGADEQFFGPGTRLTVL.

V and J are TRBV7-8 and TRBJ2-7; D unclear. From germline, CDR1 is SGHVS and CDR2 FQNEAQ. The CDR3 covers 15 residues. V dropped 3 bases and J dropped 6 bases, with 18 bases sitting between them. Here the CDR3 reads CASSLRLSLTREQYF. The CDR3 DNA reads as TGTGCCAGCAGCTTGAGGCTCTCTCTAACTCGCGAGCAGTACTTC.

J is TRBJ1-1 and V is TRBV11-2; TRBD1 might be the D (5 bases). The CDR3 runs 13 residues. From germline, CDR1 is SGHAT and CDR2 FQNNGV. Trimming shortened V by 5 bases and J by 7 bases, and 14 bases separated the two germline ends. CDR3 residues: CASSHVGHNEAFF. CDR3 bases: TGTGCCAGCAGCCACGTCGGACACAATGAAGCTTTCTTT.

V is TRBV10-1 and J is TRBJ1-3; 9 bases agree with TRBD1. Trimming removed 11 bases from V and 4 bases from J; junction bases left unmatched: 9. The germline V gene has CDR1 WNHNN and CDR2 SYGVQD (reference sequence). The CDR3 has 14 residues. CDR3 region: CADSSGTGGNTIYF. DNA of the CDR3: TGCGCCGACTCGTCGGGGACAGGGGGAAACACCATATATTTT.

This chain connects TRBV30 to TRBJ2-7; 8 positions match TRBD2. Trimming removed 0 bases from V and 6 bases from J; junction bases left unmatched: 4. Germline lookup yields CDR1 GTSNPN and CDR2 SVGIG (reference sequence). This CDR3 spans 13 amino acids. The CDR3 nucleotides read TGTGCCTGGAGTGTGATCGGGAGGGGCGAGCAGTACTTC. Amino acids: CAWSVIGRGEQYF.

V gene TRBV7-8 combines with J gene TRBJ1-1; possibly TRBD1 for D (5 bases). In germline, CDR1 is SGHVS, CDR2 FQNEAQ. The CDR3 is 13 residues long. V gave up 5 bases and J gave up 11 bases, with 18 bases separating them. The CDR3 region is CASSPQEQGTAFF. In DNA, the CDR3 is TGTGCCAGCAGCCCCCAGGAGCAGGGTACGGCTTTCTTT.

As DNA, the CDR3 is TGCGCCAGCAGCCGTGGCTTATCTTACACAGATACGCAGTATTTT. Its protein is CASSRGLSYTDTQYF. V and J are TRBV4-1 and TRBJ2-3; D gene ambiguous. Germline CDR1 is MGHRA and CDR2 is YSYEKL. V shed 4 bases and J shed 2 bases, with 13 bases lying between them. CDR3 length: 15 amino acids.

The chain carries TRBV5-1 and TRBJ2-1; 9 bases map to TRBD2. Trimming removed 4 bases from V and 7 bases from J; junction bases left unmatched: 9. The CDR3 consists of 15 residues. Germline V gene lookup returns CDR1 SGHRS and CDR2 YFSETQ. CDR3 amino acids: CASSLARGGVNEQFF. CDR3 coding DNA: TGCGCCAGCAGCCTGGCGCGGGGGGGCGTAAATGAGCAGTTCTTC.

V gene TRBV7-9 combines with J gene TRBJ2-5; TRBD1 agrees at 10 bases. Trimming removed 3 bases from V and 4 bases from J; junction bases left unmatched: 11. CDR3 length: 17 amino acids. Germline CDR1 and CDR2: SEHNR and FQNEAQ (reference sequence). The DNA for the CDR3 is TGTGCCAGCAGCTTGACAGGGGGCGCTCAGGGGCGAGAGACCCAGTACTTC. Translating it yields CASSLTGGAQGRETQYF.

This clone has a single count. The chain has TRBV6-5 and TRBJ1-1; D gene unclear. V lost 2 bases to trimming and J lost 1 base, with 11 bases between them. There are 15 residues in the CDR3. Germline V gene lookup returns CDR1 MNHEY and CDR2 SVGAGI. This CDR3 reads CASSYGWQRNTEAFF. CDR3 in DNA: TGTGCCAGCAGTTACGGGTGGCAGCGGAACACTGAAGCTTTCTTT.

A single count supports this clone. The chain is built from TRBV4-1 and TRBJ2-7, with D possibly being TRBD1 (7 bases). V dropped 0 bases and J dropped 0 bases, with 15 bases sitting between them. CDR3 length: 17 amino acids. Germline V gene lookup returns CDR1 MGHRA and CDR2 YSYEKL. CDR3 bases: TGCGCCAGCAGCCAAGATAACAGGGGAGGAAGCTCCTACGAGCAGTACTTC. The encoded protein is CASSQDNRGGSSYEQYF.

With regard to this clone: The sample contains more than one DNA sequence encoding this CDR3. The gene calls are TRBV15 and TRBJ1-2, with 9 bases aligning to TRBD1. The germline gives CDR1 LNHNV, CDR2 YYDKDF (reference sequence). This CDR3 is built from 14 residues. V gave up 3 bases and J gave up 2 bases; unmatched junction bases: 1. CDR3 sequence reads: CATSRDRGNYGYTF. For the CDR3, the DNA is TGTGCCACCAGCAGGGACAGGGGCAACTATGGCTACACCTTC.

V usage is TRBV3-1 (or the pseudogene TRBV3-2) and J usage is TRBJ1-2; tentative D call: TRBD1 (6 bases). This CDR3 contains 15 residues. Deletions cut 1 base from V and 3 bases from J, with 12 bases between. In germline, CDR1 is LGHDT, CDR2 YNNKEL (reference sequence). The CDR3, as DNA: TGTGCCAGCAGCCAAGTACTCGCAGGGGACTATGGCTACACCTTC. As protein: CASSQVLAGDYGYTF.

The chain recombines TRBV6-5 with TRBJ1-2, with a weak D call TRBD1 (6 bases). The CDR3 is 14 amino acids. Deletions cut 5 bases from V and 4 bases from J, with 14 bases between. Per the germline V gene, CDR1 is MNHEY and CDR2 is SVGAGI. CDR3 DNA sequence: TGTGCCAGCAGTCTTCGCACAGGGTTCTATGGCTACACCTTC. Protein product: CASSLRTGFYGYTF.

The chain recombines TRBV19 with TRBJ2-1; 11 bases line up with TRBD2. The CDR3 length is 18 residues. From germline, CDR1 is LNHDA and CDR2 SQIVND (reference sequence). The ends lost 3 bases at V and 4 bases at J; junction bases unmatched: 11. CDR3 coding DNA: TGTGCCAGTAGTATCAAATTAGCGGGAGGGAGGATATACAATGAGCAGTTCTTC. Translated: CASSIKLAGGRIYNEQFF.

The gene calls are TRBV28 and TRBJ2-5; the D gene is possibly TRBD2 (6 bases). Trimming left V 6 bases short and J 5 bases short, with 13 bases between. The CDR3 has 13 residues. Germline CDR1 MDHEN, CDR2 SYDVKM. The CDR3, as DNA: TGTGCCAGCAGCTTACCGGGACTCGAGACCCAGTACTTC. Translating gives CASSLPGLETQYF.

This clone was seen only a few times. The rearrangement links TRBV10-1 to TRBJ2-7; 14 bases line up with TRBD2. V was pared by 4 bases and J by 8 bases, with 7 bases of the junction left unmatched. This CDR3 comprises 15 residues. CDR1 WNHNN and CDR2 SYGVQD come from the germline V gene (reference sequence). The CDR3 DNA reads as TGCGCCAGCAGTGTCGCGGGACTAGCGGGAGTGAAGCAGTACTTC. Translating it yields CASSVAGLAGVKQYF.

This clone was seen once. The rearrangement links TRBV3-1 (or the pseudogene TRBV3-2) to TRBJ2-7; D is ambiguous. Deletions cut 0 bases from V and 5 bases from J, with 5 bases between. The CDR3 length is 12 residues. Germline loops: CDR1 LGHDT, CDR2 YNNKEL (reference sequence). The CDR3 here is CASSQDSDEQYF. The CDR3 DNA sequence: TGTGCCAGCAGCCAAGATTCCGACGAGCAGTACTTC.

This clone was observed a single time. The chain has TRBV14 and TRBJ2-1; D gene ambiguous. Trimming removed 0 bases at V and 6 bases at J, with 12 bases between. Germline CDR1 and CDR2: SGHDN and FVKESK. The CDR3 is 15 amino acids. In DNA form, the CDR3 reads TGTGCCAGCAGCCAAGAATCCATACTCACCAATGAGCAGTTCTTC. Translating gives CASSQESILTNEQFF.

As DNA, the CDR3 is TGTGCCAGCAGCCCAAGAGGGGGACAGGGGCCTGGGGCCAACGTCCTGACTTTC. Residues: CASSPRGGQGPGANVLTF. The gene calls are TRBV4-2 and TRBJ2-6; TRBD1 matches at 10 bases. V lost 4 bases and J lost 2; bases outside the gene matches: 8. CDR1 is LGHNA, CDR2 YNFKEQ, per germline. The CDR3 consists of 18 residues.

V and J are TRBV19 and TRBJ2-1, with 8 bases matching TRBD1. After removal of 5 bases from V and 12 bases from J, the junction contained 15 bases not matched to a gene. Germline V CDR1 and CDR2: LNHDA, SQIVND (reference sequence). The CDR3 runs 15 residues. CDR3: CASSASGQVGRSQFF. CDR3 nucleotides: TGTGCCAGTAGTGCCTCGGGACAGGTTGGGAGGTCGCAGTTCTTC.